The clone carrying this TCR beta chain has just a few counts. Its antigen is not identified. The primer mix had 60 Vbeta and 13 Jbeta primers. Authors' data handling: Later work found roughly 80 million unique TCR beta chains, with roughly 11 million shared. TCRdb keeps only in-frame clones here, not all; method: immunoSEQ multiplex PCR. That table gives V, J and clone size, and the DNA gave D and trimming. The table lists over 120,000 clones, 70% to 90% of them singletons. These data come from a study of cytomegalovirus exposure and HLA in healthy donors. Broader study findings: In vitro work confirmed that three CMV-associated chains recognize CMV antigens. As a later analysis revealed, the rate of TCR association differed by HLA locus, with DRB1 most and HLA-C fewest. Researchers catalogued approximately 170 TCR beta chains as cytomegalovirus-associated.

Germline lookup yields CDR1 MNHNY and CDR2 SVGAGI (reference sequence). Trimming left V 5 bases short and J 11 bases short, with 15 bases between. This CDR3 contains 12 residues. The sample was PBMCs. The chain uses TRBV6-6 and TRBJ1-1; D may be TRBD1 (5 bases). This TCR was recovered from a man aged 45-65 years in good health and CMV-seronegative. The CDR3 loop is CASSQRQIVAFF. For the CDR3, the DNA is TGTGCCAGCAGTCAGAGACAGATTGTGGCTTTCTTT.